These T cell receptor beta chains were read from a single sample in a study of blood T cell repertoires in COVID-19. Profiled with immunoSEQ multiplex PCR; TCRdb holds only in-frame clones, not every one. This sample carries more than 90,000 clones, around nine tenths of them seen once, and the ten largest clones take roughly 4%. Sequenced material: peripheral blood. The receptors come from a man aged 35 to 55 with acute or convalescent COVID-19. Each CDR3 is given with its conserved first and last residue. The D gene is left open where the match is weak. Some rows mark clone size as missing; the rest say once, few, many or name a class of expanded clone.

abundance: .
d_gene: .
v_gene: TRBV3-1/TRBV3-2
j_gene: TRBJ1-1
CDR3nt: TGTGCCAGCAGCCAAAGTGGGAGAACTGAAGCTTTCTTT
CDR3aa: CASSQSGRTEAFF

abundance: .
d_gene: .
v_gene: TRBV18
j_gene: TRBJ2-5
CDR3nt: TGTGCCAGCTCACCCCCTTCGGAGCTCCAAGAGACCCAGTACTTC
CDR3aa: CASSPPSELQETQYF

abundance: .
d_gene: TRBD2
v_gene: TRBV30
j_gene: TRBJ2-1
CDR3nt: TGTGCCTGGAGTCCCGGACTAGCGGGAGGGGATGAGCAGTTCTTC
CDR3aa: CAWSPGLAGGDEQFF

abundance: .
d_gene: TRBD2
v_gene: TRBV7-2
j_gene: TRBJ2-7
CDR3nt: TGTGCCAGCAGCTTAGCGTCGGTAGCGGGGGGCTCCCCCTACGAGCAGTACTTC
CDR3aa: CASSLASVAGGSPYEQYF

abundance: .
d_gene: TRBD2
v_gene: TRBV5-4
j_gene: TRBJ2-5
CDR3nt: TGTGCCAGCAGCCCCGGTGCTAGCGGAGCACGGGAGACCCAGTACTTC
CDR3aa: CASSPGASGARETQYF

abundance: .
d_gene: .
v_gene: TRBV19
j_gene: TRBJ2-7
CDR3nt: TGTGCCAGTAGTAGTCACAGGGCCCAAACCTCCTACGAGCAGTACTTC
CDR3aa: CASSSHRAQTSYEQYF

abundance: .
d_gene: .
v_gene: TRBV6-6
j_gene: TRBJ1-1
CDR3nt: TGTGCCAGCAGTTTGACGGCAGGCAACACTGAAGCTTTCTTT
CDR3aa: CASSLTAGNTEAFF

abundance: many
d_gene: .
v_gene: TRBV14
j_gene: TRBJ1-6
CDR3nt: TGTGCCAGCAGCCCGGGACTGTTTAATTCACCCCTCCACTTT
CDR3aa: CASSPGLFNSPLHF

abundance: .
d_gene: .
v_gene: TRBV3-1/TRBV3-2
j_gene: TRBJ2-7
CDR3nt: TGTGCCAGCTTTGGACCAGCGGCCTCCTACGAGCAGTACTTC
CDR3aa: CASFGPAASYEQYF

abundance: .
d_gene: .
v_gene: TRBV3-1/TRBV3-2
j_gene: TRBJ1-6
CDR3nt: TGTGCCAGCAGCCAAGATCGTGAAGGGAGGGGGAGGCCCCTCCACTTT
CDR3aa: CASSQDREGRGRPLHF

abundance: once
d_gene: TRBD1
v_gene: TRBV30
j_gene: TRBJ1-1
CDR3nt: TGTGCCTTCTCGGACAGGGTAAACACTGAAGCTTTCTTT
CDR3aa: CAFSDRVNTEAFF

abundance: few
d_gene: .
v_gene: TRBV7-9
j_gene: TRBJ1-1
CDR3nt: TGTGCCAGCAGCTTAGCTCCAATGAACACTGAAGCTTTCTTT
CDR3aa: CASSLAPMNTEAFF

abundance: .
d_gene: .
v_gene: TRBV5-1
j_gene: TRBJ2-7
CDR3nt: TGCGCCAGCAGCTACAGGGCGGAAAACGAGCAGTACTTC
CDR3aa: CASSYRAENEQYF

abundance: .
d_gene: TRBD1
v_gene: TRBV15
j_gene: TRBJ1-5
CDR3nt: TGTGCCACCAGCAGCTCGGGACAGATCAATCAGCCCCAGCATTTT
CDR3aa: CATSSSGQINQPQHF

abundance: .
d_gene: .
v_gene: TRBV21-1
j_gene: TRBJ2-3
CDR3nt: TGTGCCAGCAGCAAAGCGCTTTCGGGACTACGGACAGATACGCAGTATTTT
CDR3aa: CASSKALSGLRTDTQYF

abundance: .
d_gene: .
v_gene: TRBV7-2
j_gene: TRBJ2-5
CDR3nt: TGTGCCAGCAGCTACGACGGAGGACGCCAAGAGACCCAGTACTTC
CDR3aa: CASSYDGGRQETQYF

abundance: .
d_gene: TRBD2
v_gene: TRBV9
j_gene: TRBJ2-1
CDR3nt: TGTGCCAGCAGCCCTCTAGCGGGAGGGTGGAGAGAGCAGTTCTTC
CDR3aa: CASSPLAGGWREQFF

abundance: .
d_gene: TRBD1
v_gene: TRBV3-1/TRBV3-2
j_gene: TRBJ1-2
CDR3nt: TGTGCCAGCAGCCCGGGACAGGGCCCCTCCTATGGCTACACCTTC
CDR3aa: CASSPGQGPSYGYTF

abundance: .
d_gene: TRBD1
v_gene: TRBV7-3
j_gene: TRBJ2-1
CDR3nt: TGTGCCAGCAGCCCCGGGACAGGGCCCTACAATGAGCAGTTCTTC
CDR3aa: CASSPGTGPYNEQFF

abundance: few
d_gene: TRBD1
v_gene: TRBV30
j_gene: TRBJ1-3
CDR3nt: TGTGCCTGGAGTAGCGACAGGGGGCCGCGAAACACCATATATTTT
CDR3aa: CAWSSDRGPRNTIYF

abundance: .
d_gene: TRBD2
v_gene: TRBV7-9
j_gene: TRBJ2-7
CDR3nt: TGTGCCAGCAGTCGGACTAGCGGGATTTACGAGCAGTACTTC
CDR3aa: CASSRTSGIYEQYF

abundance: .
d_gene: .
v_gene: TRBV5-6
j_gene: TRBJ2-4
CDR3nt: TGTGCCAGCAGCTTGGGCCAGATGCGGGGCATTCAGTACTTC
CDR3aa: CASSLGQMRGIQYF

abundance: .
d_gene: .
v_gene: TRBV5-1
j_gene: TRBJ1-2
CDR3nt: TGCGCCAGCAGCCCTGGGGCAGGGGCAATTCCCTTAAACTATGGCTACACCTTC
CDR3aa: CASSPGAGAIPLNYGYTF

abundance: few
d_gene: TRBD1
v_gene: TRBV24-1
j_gene: TRBJ1-2
CDR3nt: TGTGCCACCAGTGATGATGACAGGGGGCGATTTGGCTACACCTTC
CDR3aa: CATSDDDRGRFGYTF

abundance: .
d_gene: .
v_gene: TRBV5-1
j_gene: TRBJ2-2
CDR3nt: TGCGCCAGCAGCTTGGGTCAGGGGGGCACCGGGGAGCTGTTTTTT
CDR3aa: CASSLGQGGTGELFF